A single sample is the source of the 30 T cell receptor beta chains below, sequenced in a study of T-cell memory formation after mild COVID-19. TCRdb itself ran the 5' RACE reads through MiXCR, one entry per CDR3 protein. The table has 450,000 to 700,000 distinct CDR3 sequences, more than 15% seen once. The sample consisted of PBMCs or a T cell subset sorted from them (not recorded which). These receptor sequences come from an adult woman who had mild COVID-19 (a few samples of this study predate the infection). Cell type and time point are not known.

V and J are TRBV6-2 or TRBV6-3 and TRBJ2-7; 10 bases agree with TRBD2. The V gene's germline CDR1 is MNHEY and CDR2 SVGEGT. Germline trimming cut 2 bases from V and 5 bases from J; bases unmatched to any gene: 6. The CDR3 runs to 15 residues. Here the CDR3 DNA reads TGTGCCAGCAGTTACGGGCTAGCGGGAGTGAACGAGCAGTACTTC. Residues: CASSYGLAGVNEQYF.

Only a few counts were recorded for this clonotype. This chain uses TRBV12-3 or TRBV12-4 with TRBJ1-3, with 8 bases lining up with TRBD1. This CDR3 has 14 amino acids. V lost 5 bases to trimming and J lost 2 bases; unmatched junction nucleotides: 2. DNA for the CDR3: TGTGCCAGCAGTAGGGGACAGGCTGGAAACACCATATATTTT. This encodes CASSRGQAGNTIYF.

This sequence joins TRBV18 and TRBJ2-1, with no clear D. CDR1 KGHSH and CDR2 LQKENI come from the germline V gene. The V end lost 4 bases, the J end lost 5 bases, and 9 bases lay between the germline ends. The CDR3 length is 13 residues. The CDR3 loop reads CASSQLGNNEQFF. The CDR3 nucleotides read TGTGCCAGCTCACAGCTAGGCAACAATGAGCAGTTCTTC.

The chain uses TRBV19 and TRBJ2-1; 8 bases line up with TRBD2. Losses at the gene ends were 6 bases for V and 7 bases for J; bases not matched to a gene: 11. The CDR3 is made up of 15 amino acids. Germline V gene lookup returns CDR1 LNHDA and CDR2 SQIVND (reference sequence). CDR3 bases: TGTGCCAGTAGATTTAGCGGGATCGGCCTTAATGAGCAGTTCTTC. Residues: CASRFSGIGLNEQFF.

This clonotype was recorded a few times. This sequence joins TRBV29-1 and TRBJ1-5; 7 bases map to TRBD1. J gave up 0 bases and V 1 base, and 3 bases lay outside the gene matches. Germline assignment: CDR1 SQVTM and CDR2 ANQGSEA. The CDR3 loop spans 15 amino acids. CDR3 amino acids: CSVEGDSYSNQPQHF. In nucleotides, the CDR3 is TGCAGCGTTGAAGGGGACAGCTATAGCAATCAGCCCCAGCATTTT.

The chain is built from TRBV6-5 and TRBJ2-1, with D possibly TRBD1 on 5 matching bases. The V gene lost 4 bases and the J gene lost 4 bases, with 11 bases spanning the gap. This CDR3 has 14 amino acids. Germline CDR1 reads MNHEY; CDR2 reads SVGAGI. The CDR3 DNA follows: TGTGCCAGCAGTTCAGCAGGGTATTACAATGAGCAGTTCTTC. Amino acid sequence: CASSSAGYYNEQFF.

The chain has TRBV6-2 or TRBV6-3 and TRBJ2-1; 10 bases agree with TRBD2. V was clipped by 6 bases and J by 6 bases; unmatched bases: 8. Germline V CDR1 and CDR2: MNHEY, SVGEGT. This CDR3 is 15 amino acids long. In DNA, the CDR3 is TGTGCCAGCAGGATCCTAGCGGGAGTGGGCAATGAGCAGTTCTTC. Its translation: CASRILAGVGNEQFF.

The CDR3 is CASSYRGDGPYEQYF. CDR3 nucleotide sequence: TGTGCCAGCAGTTACAGGGGGGACGGTCCCTACGAGCAGTACTTC. The rearrangement joins TRBV6-5 to TRBJ2-7; D tentatively reads TRBD1 or TRBD2 (6 bases each). The germline V gene has CDR1 MNHEY and CDR2 SVGAGI. The CDR3 is 15 amino acids. V lost 2 bases, J lost 2 bases, and 13 bases lay in between.

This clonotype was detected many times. CDR3 nucleotide sequence: TGTGCCAGCTCACAAGAGCGCACAGATACGCAGTATTTT. Residues: CASSQERTDTQYF. The chain employs TRBV18 and TRBJ2-3; no clear D gene. The CDR3 runs 13 residues. Trimming left V 4 bases short and J 1 base short, with 6 bases between. Looked up from germline, CDR1 is KGHSH and CDR2 is LQKENI.

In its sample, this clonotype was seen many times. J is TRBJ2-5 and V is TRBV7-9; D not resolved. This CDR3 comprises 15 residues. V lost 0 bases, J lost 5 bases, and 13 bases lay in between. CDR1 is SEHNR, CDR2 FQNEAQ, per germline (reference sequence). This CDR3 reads CASSLALIRSETQYF. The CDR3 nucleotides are TGTGCCAGCAGCTTAGCGCTGATTAGGTCGGAGACCCAGTACTTC.

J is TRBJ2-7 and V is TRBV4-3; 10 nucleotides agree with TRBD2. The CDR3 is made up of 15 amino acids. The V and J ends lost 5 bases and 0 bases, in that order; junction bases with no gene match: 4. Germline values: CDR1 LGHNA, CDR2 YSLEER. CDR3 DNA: TGCGCCAGCAGCTGGACTAGCGGCCTCTCCTACGAGCAGTACTTC. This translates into CASSWTSGLSYEQYF.

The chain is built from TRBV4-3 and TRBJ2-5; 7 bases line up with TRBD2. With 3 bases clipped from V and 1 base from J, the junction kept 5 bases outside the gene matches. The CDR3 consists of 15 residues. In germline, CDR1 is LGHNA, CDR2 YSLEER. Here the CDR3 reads CASSQGGSSQETQYF. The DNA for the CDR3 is TGCGCCAGCAGCCAGGGAGGGAGCAGCCAAGAGACCCAGTACTTC.

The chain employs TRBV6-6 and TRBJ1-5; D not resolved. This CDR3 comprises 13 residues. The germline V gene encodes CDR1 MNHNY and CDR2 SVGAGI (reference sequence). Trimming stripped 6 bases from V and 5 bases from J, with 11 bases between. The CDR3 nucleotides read TGTGCCAGCAGGGCGAAGTACCATCAGCCCCAGCATTTT. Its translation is CASRAKYHQPQHF.

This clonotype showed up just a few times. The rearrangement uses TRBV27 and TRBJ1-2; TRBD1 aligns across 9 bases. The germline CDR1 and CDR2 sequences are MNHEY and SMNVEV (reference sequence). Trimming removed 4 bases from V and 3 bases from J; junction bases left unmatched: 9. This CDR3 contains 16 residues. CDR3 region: CASSSLGQGLDYGYTF. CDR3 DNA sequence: TGTGCCAGCAGTTCACTGGGACAGGGTCTCGACTATGGCTACACCTTC.

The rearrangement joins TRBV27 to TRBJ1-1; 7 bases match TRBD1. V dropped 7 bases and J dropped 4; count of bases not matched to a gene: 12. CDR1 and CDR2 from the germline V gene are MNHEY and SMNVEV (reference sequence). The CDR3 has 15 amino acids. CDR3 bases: TGTGCCAGCACACGAGGGGGCAGGGGTAGCACTGAAGCTTTCTTT. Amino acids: CASTRGGRGSTEAFF.

CDR3 sequence: CASSRRGLAGGTGELFF. CDR3 DNA: TGCGCCAGCAGCCGCCGGGGACTAGCGGGGGGAACCGGGGAGCTGTTTTTT. The chain has TRBV4-1 and TRBJ2-2, with 15 positions matching TRBD2. Germline V gene data show CDR1 as MGHRA and CDR2 as YSYEKL. CDR3 length equals 17 residues. V gave up 4 bases and J gave up 5 bases; unmatched junction bases: 5.

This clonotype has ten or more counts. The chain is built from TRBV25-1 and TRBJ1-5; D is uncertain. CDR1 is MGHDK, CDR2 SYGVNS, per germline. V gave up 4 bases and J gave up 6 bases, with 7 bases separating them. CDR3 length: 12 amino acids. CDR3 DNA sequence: TGTGCCAGCAGTGGGCCAGGTCAGCCCCAGCATTTT. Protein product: CASSGPGQPQHF.

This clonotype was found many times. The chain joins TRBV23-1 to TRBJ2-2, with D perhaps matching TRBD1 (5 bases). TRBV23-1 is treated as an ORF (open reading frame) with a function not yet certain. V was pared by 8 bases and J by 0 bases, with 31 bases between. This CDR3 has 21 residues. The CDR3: CASPQPDTGTLVDANTGELFF. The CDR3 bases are TGCGCCAGCCCCCAACCCGACACAGGCACGCTAGTCGACGCGAACACCGGGGAGCTGTTTTTT.

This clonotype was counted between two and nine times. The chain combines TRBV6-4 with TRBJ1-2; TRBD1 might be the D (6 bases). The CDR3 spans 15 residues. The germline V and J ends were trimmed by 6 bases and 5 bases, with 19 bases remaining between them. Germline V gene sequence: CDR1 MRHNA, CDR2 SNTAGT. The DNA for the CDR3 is TGTGCCAGCAGCCCGGGGCCTACCCAGGGGTATGGCTACACCTTC. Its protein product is CASSPGPTQGYGYTF.

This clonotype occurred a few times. CDR3 DNA: TGTGCCAGCAGCGACGTGGCTAGGGAGCAGTACTTC. It specifies CASSDVAREQYF. The chain couples TRBV6-5 to TRBJ2-7; no firm D call. The CDR3 runs to 12 residues. Trimming removed 6 bases at V and 7 bases at J, with 13 bases between. Germline V CDR1 and CDR2: MNHEY, SVGAGI.

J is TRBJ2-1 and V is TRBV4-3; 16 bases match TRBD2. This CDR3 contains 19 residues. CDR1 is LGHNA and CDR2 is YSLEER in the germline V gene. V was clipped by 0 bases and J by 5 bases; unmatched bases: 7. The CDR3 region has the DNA TGCGCCAGCAGCCAAGATCAGGGACTAGCGGGAGGGCCAGACAATGAGCAGTTCTTC. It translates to CASSQDQGLAGGPDNEQFF.

The CDR3 region is CASSLFQSNEKLFF. The CDR3 region has the DNA TGTGCCAGCAGTTTATTTCAGAGTAATGAAAAACTGTTTTTT. The V call is TRBV12-3 or TRBV12-4, the J call TRBJ1-4, with D unresolved. V was clipped by 2 bases and J by 4 bases, with 8 bases between them. CDR3 length: 14 residues.

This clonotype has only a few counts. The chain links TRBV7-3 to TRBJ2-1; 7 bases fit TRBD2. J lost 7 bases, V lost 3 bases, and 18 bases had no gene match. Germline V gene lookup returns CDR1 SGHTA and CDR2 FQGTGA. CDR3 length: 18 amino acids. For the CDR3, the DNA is TGTGCCAGCAGCTTTGGGGCCTCACGAGGCGGGAGTAGAAATGAGCAGTTCTTC. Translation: CASSFGASRGGSRNEQFF. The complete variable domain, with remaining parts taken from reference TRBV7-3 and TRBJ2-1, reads GAGVSQTPSNKVTEKGKYVELRCDPISGHTALYWYRQSLGQGPEFLIYFQGTGAADDSGLPNDRFFAVRPEGSVSTLKIQRTERGDSAVYLCASSFGASRGGSRNEQFFGPGTRLTVL.

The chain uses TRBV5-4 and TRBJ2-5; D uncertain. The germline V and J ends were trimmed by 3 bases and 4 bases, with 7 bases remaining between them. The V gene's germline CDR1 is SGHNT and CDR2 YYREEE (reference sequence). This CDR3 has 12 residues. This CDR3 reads CASSYPPETQYF. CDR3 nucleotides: TGTGCCAGCAGCTACCCCCCAGAGACCCAGTACTTC.

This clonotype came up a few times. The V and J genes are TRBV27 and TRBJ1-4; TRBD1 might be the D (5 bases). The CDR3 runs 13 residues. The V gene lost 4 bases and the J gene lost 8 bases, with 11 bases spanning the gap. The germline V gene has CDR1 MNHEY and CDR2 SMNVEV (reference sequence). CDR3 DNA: TGTGCCAGCAGTTCTGGGGGTTGGGAAAAACTGTTTTTT. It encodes CASSSGGWEKLFF.

The CDR3: CASSLTWMSEQFF. DNA for the CDR3: TGTGCCAGCAGCTTAACGTGGATGTCTGAGCAGTTCTTC. The chain joins TRBV7-3 to TRBJ2-1; D unclear. CDR1 and CDR2 from the germline V gene are SGHTA and FQGTGA. The CDR3 length is 13 residues. V lost 0 bases and J lost 9, with 9 bases in between. The entire variable domain, with the rest obtained from reference TRBV7-3 and TRBJ2-1, is as follows: GAGVSQTPSNKVTEKGKYVELRCDPISGHTALYWYRQSLGQGPEFLIYFQGTGAADDSGLPNDRFFAVRPEGSVSTLKIQRTERGDSAVYLCASSLTWMSEQFFGPGTRLTVL.

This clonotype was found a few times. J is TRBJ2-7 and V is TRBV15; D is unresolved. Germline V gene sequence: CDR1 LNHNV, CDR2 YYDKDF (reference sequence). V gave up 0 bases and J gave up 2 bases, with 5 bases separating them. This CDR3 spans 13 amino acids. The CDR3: CATSRDLPYEQYF. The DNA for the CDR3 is TGTGCCACCAGCAGAGACCTCCCCTACGAGCAGTACTTC.

The CDR3 DNA is TGTGCCAGCAGTTCCCTGGGTGGCACTGAAGCTTTCTTT. Its protein product is CASSSLGGTEAFF. This chain links TRBV6-5 with TRBJ1-1; D gene ambiguous. The V gene lost 4 bases and the J gene lost 4 bases, with 10 bases spanning the gap. The length of the CDR3 is 13 residues. Germline V CDR1 and CDR2: MNHEY, SVGAGI.

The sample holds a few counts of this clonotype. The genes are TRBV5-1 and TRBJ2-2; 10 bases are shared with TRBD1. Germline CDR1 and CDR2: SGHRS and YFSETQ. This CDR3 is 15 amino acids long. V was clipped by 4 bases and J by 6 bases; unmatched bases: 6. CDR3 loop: CASSEGQGRSGELFF. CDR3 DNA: TGCGCCAGCAGCGAGGGACAGGGGCGGTCCGGGGAGCTGTTTTTT.

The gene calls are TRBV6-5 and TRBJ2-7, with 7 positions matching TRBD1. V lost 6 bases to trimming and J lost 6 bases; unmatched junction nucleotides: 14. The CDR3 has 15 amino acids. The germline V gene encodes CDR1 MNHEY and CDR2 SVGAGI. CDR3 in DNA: TGTGCCAGCAGCCGCCCTCTAGGACAGGTCCGCGAGCAGTACTTC. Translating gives CASSRPLGQVREQYF.